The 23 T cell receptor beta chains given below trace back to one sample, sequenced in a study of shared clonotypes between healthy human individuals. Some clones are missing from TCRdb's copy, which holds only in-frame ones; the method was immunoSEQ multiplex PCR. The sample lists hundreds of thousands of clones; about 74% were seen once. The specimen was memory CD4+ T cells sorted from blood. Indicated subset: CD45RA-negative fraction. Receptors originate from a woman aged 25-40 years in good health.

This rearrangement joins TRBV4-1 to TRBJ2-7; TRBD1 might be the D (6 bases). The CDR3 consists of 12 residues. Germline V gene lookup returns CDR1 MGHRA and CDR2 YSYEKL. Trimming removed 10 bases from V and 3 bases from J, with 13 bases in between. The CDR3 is CATPGTHYEQYF. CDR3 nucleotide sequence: TGCGCCACTCCCGGGACACACTACGAGCAGTACTTC.

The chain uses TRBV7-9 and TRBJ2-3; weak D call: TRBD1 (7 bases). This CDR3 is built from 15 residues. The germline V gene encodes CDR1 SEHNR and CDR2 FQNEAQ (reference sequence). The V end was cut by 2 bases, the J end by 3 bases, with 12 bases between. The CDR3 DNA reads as TGTGCCAGCAGCTTATCGGAGGGGGCTACAGATACGCAGTATTTT. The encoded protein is CASSLSEGATDTQYF.

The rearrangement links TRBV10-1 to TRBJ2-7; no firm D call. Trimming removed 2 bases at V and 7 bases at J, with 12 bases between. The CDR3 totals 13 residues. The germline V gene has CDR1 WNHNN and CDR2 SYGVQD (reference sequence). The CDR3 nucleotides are TGCGCCAGCAGTGAGGCCACCTTGGGGGAGCAGTACTTC. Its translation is CASSEATLGEQYF.

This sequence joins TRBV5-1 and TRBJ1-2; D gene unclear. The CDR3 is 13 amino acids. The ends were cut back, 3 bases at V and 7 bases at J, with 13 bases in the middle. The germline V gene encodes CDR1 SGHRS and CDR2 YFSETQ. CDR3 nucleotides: TGCGCCAGCAGCTACGGGAATTCTGCTGGCTACACCTTC. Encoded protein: CASSYGNSAGYTF.

The CDR3 bases are TGCGCCACCCTGTGGGGGCTGGACACTGAAGCTTTCTTT. It specifies CATLWGLDTEAFF. V gene TRBV10-1 combines with J gene TRBJ1-1; a possible D gene is TRBD1 (6 bases). This CDR3 is 13 amino acids long. Looked up from germline, CDR1 is WNHNN and CDR2 is SYGVQD (reference sequence). Trimming removed 10 bases at V and 3 bases at J, with 15 bases between.

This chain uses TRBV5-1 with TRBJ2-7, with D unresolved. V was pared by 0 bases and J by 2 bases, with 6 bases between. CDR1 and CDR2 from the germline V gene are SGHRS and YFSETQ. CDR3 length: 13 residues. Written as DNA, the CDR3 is TGCGCCAGCAGCTTGGATCGCCCCTACGAGCAGTACTTC. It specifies CASSLDRPYEQYF.

CDR3 DNA sequence: TGTGCCAGTTCCTCAATGGGTGGCCCCAATCAGCCCCAGCATTTT. Encoded protein: CASSSMGGPNQPQHF. The chain uses TRBV19 and TRBJ1-5; no firm D call. V lost 8 bases to trimming and J lost 3 bases, with 17 bases between them. Germline V gene sequence: CDR1 LNHDA, CDR2 SQIVND (reference sequence). The length of the CDR3 is 15 residues.

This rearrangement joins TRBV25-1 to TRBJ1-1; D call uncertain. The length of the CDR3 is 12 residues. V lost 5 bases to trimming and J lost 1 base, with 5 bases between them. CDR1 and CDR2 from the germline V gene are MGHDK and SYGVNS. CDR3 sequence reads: CASSWTNTEAFF. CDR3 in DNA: TGTGCCAGCAGTTGGACGAACACTGAAGCTTTCTTT.

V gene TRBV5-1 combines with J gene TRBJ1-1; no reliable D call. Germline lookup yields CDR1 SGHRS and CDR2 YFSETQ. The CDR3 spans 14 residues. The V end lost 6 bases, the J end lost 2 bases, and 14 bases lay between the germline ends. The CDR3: CASTDLLGNTEAFF. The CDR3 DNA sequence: TGCGCCAGCACCGATCTCCTGGGAAACACTGAAGCTTTCTTT.

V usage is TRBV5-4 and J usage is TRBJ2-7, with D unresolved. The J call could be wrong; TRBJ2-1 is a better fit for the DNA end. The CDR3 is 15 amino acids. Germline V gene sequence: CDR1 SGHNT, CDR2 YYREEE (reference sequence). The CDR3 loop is CASSFEAHTIDEQFF. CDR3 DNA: TGTGCCAGCAGCTTCGAGGCACACACAATCGATGAGCAGTTCTTC.

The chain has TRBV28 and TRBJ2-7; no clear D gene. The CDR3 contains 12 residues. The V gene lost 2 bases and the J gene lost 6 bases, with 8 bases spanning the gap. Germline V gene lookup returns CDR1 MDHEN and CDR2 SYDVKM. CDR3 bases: TGTGCCAGCAGTTTACTTAGTAGCGAGCAGTACTTC. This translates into CASSLLSSEQYF.

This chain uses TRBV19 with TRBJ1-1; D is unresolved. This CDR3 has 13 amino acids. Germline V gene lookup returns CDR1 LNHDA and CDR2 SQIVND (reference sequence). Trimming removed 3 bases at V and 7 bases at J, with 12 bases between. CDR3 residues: CASSISGGFEAFF. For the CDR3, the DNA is TGTGCCAGTAGTATTAGCGGTGGTTTTGAAGCTTTCTTT.

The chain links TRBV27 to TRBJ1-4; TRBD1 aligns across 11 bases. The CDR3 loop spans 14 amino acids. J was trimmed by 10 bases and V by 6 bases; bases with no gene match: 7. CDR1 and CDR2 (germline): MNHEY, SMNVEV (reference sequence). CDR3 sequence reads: CASREIGTGGKLFF. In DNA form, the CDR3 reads TGTGCCAGCAGGGAGATCGGGACAGGGGGAAAACTGTTTTTT.

CDR3 bases: TGTGCCAGCAGTTTCCCGGGACAGATCTATGGCTACACCTTC. Protein sequence: CASSFPGQIYGYTF. The chain links TRBV28 to TRBJ1-2; the match to TRBD1 covers 7 bases. CDR3 length: 14 amino acids. From germline, CDR1 is MDHEN and CDR2 SYDVKM. V lost 3 bases and J lost 4; bases outside the gene matches: 5.

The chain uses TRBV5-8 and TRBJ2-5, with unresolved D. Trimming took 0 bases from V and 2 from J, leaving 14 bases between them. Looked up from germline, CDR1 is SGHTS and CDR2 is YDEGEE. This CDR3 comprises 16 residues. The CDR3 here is CASSLAVSTEQETQYF. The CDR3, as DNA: TGTGCCAGCAGCTTGGCCGTGTCGACCGAGCAAGAGACCCAGTACTTC.

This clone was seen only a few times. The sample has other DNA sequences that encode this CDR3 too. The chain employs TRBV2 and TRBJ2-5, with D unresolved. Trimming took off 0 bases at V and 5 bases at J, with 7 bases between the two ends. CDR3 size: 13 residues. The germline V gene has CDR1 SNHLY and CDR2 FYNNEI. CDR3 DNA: TGTGCCAGCAGTGAAGCGCAAGAGGAGACCCAGTACTTC. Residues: CASSEAQEETQYF.

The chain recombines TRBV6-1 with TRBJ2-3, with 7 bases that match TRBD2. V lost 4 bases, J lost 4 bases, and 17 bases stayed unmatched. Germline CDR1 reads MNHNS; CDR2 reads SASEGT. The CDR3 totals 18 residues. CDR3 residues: CASSALSGGGSSADTQYF. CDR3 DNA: TGTGCCAGCAGTGCCCTCTCGGGGGGAGGCTCCTCCGCAGATACGCAGTATTTT.

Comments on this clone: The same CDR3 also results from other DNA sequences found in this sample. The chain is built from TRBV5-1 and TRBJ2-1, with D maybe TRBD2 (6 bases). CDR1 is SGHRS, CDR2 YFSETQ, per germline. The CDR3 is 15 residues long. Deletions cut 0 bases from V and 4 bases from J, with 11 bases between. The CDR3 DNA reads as TGCGCCAGCAGCTTGGACACTAGCAGTTACAATGAGCAGTTCTTC. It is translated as CASSLDTSSYNEQFF.

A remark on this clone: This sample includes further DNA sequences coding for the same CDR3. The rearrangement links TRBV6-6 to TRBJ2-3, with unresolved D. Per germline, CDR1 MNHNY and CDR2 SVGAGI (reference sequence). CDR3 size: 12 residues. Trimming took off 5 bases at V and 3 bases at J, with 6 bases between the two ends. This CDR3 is CASSLSTDTQYF. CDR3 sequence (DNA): TGTGCCAGCAGTCTCAGTACAGATACGCAGTATTTT.

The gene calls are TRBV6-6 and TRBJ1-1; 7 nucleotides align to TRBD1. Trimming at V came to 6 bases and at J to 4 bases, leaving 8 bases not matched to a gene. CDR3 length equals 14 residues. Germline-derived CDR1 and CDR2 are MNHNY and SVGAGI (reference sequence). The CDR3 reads CASRVQGFGTEAFF. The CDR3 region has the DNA TGTGCCAGCAGGGTACAGGGGTTTGGCACTGAAGCTTTCTTT.

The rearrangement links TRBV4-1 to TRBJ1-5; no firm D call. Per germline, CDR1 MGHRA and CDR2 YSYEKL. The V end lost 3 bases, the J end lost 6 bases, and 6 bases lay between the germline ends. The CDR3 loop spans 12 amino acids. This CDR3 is CASSQAGQPQHF. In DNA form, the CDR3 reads TGCGCCAGCAGCCAGGCGGGTCAGCCCCAGCATTTT.

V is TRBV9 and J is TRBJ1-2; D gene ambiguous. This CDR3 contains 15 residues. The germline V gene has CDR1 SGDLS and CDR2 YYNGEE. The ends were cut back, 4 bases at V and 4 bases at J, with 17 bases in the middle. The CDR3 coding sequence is TGTGCCAGCAGCACCGAGGGAGGGCGCGGCTATGGCTACACCTTC. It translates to CASSTEGGRGYGYTF.

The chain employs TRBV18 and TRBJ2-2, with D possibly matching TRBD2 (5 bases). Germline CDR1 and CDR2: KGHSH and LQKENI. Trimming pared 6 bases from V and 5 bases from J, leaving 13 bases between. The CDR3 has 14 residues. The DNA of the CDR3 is TGTGCCAGCTCCTACCAAGGCGGGACCGGGGAGCTGTTTTTT. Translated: CASSYQGGTGELFF.